This is a list of T cell receptor beta chains from one sample in a study of cytomegalovirus exposure and HLA in healthy donors. The data were produced by immunoSEQ multiplex PCR, yet TCRdb's version contains in-frame clones alone and is incomplete. The sample has over 150,000 clones, approximately 80% seen once; the top ten hold around 4.9%. The source material was PBMCs. The source is a man younger than 35 in good health and CMV-seronegative. Both conserved end residues are part of each CDR3. The order of the fields is J gene, D gene, clone size, V gene, CDR3 DNA, CDR3 protein. D genes are given only for firm matches. Clone size is not always given. Where it is, it says once, few, many or a class for expanded clones.

TRBJ1-1 | . | . | TRBV11-1 | TGTGCCAGCAGCTTAGACGGGGACATGAACACTGAAGCTTTCTTT | CASSLDGDMNTEAFF
TRBJ1-5 | . | . | TRBV7-9 | TGTGCCACCACGGCGGACAATCAGCCCCAGCATTTT | CATTADNQPQHF
TRBJ1-4 | TRBD1 | few | TRBV7-9 | TGTGCCAGCAGCCGGGGACAGGGCGATGCAACTAATGAAAAACTGTTTTTT | CASSRGQGDATNEKLFF
TRBJ2-1 | . | . | TRBV6-5 | TGTGCCAGCAGTTATCTTGGGACAATTGAGCAGTTCTTC | CASSYLGTIEQFF
TRBJ1-3 | . | . | TRBV19 | TGTGCCAGTAGTGCCCGAGGAGGGCCTGGAAACACCATATATTTT | CASSARGGPGNTIYF
TRBJ2-2 | . | . | TRBV5-4 | TGTGCCAGCAGCTTGGTGGGGGGGCCCGGGGAGCTGTTTTTT | CASSLVGGPGELFF
TRBJ2-5 | TRBD2 | . | TRBV9 | TGTGCCAGCAGCGTAGGACTAGCGGGAGAGACCCAGTACTTC | CASSVGLAGETQYF
TRBJ1-1 | . | few | TRBV5-6 | TGTGCCAGCAGCTCCGCCGTCGGAGCTTTCTTT | CASSSAVGAFF
TRBJ1-5 | TRBD1 | few | TRBV19 | TGTGCCAGTAGTCTCACAGGGGATAGCAATCAGCCCCAGCATTTT | CASSLTGDSNQPQHF
TRBJ1-4 | . | . | TRBV6-1 | TGTGCCAGCAGTGAACTTTCAGGGGTGTCTAGCGAAAAACTGTTTTTT | CASSELSGVSSEKLFF
TRBJ2-5 | . | . | TRBV29-1 | TGCAGCGTTAGCACGAGTCGGACAGTCCAAGAGACCCAGTACTTC | CSVSTSRTVQETQYF
TRBJ2-7 | TRBD1 | . | TRBV25-1 | TGTGCCAGCAGTGGCTGGACAGGGGGCAACGAGCAGTACTTC | CASSGWTGGNEQYF
TRBJ2-1 | TRBD2 | . | TRBV10-3 | TGTGCCATCTCACGGGAGGGCCTTCTTAGGAATGAGCAGTTCTTC | CAISREGLLRNEQFF
TRBJ1-2 | . | . | TRBV5-1 | TGCGCCAGCAGCTTGGGTGCCCCGGACTATGGCTACACCTTC | CASSLGAPDYGYTF
TRBJ2-7 | . | . | TRBV19 | TGTGCCAGTAGTGGATCCGGGATCTCCTACGAGCAGTACTTC | CASSGSGISYEQYF
TRBJ2-1 | . | . | TRBV10-3 | TGTGCCATCAGTGAGGTGGGGGCCATTCACAATGAGCAGTTCTTC | CAISEVGAIHNEQFF
TRBJ2-7 | . | . | TRBV7-9 | TGTGCCAGCAGCTTGCGGGAAACCTACGAGCAGTACTTC | CASSLRETYEQYF
TRBJ1-1 | . | . | TRBV18 | TGTGCCAGCTCAACCGCAGGGAACACTGAAGCTTTCTTT | CASSTAGNTEAFF
TRBJ2-7 | . | . | TRBV20-1 | TGCAGTGCTAGACTAGGGGACGAGCAGTACTTC | CSARLGDEQYF